The 12 T cell receptor beta chains below all came from one sample that was sequenced in a study of OX40 agonist ivuxolimab in advanced cancers. Assay: immunoSEQ multiplex PCR; the TCRdb copy retains only in-frame clones and omits some. The data hold tens of thousands of clones, with 70% to 90% observed a single time. The sequences come from CD4+ or CD8+ T cells sorted from blood, collected in a trial of the OX40 agonist ivuxolimab. The receptors were gathered from an adult with an advanced solid tumor such as melanoma, head and neck, liver or kidney cancer.

DNA for the CDR3: TGTGCCAGCAGCGTAACCGGGGCCAACAATGAGCAGTTCTTC. It yields the protein CASSVTGANNEQFF. This chain uses TRBV9 with TRBJ2-1; either TRBD1 or TRBD2 may fit D (5 bases each). Germline assignment: CDR1 SGDLS and CDR2 YYNGEE. The CDR3 length is 14 residues. V lost 1 base, J lost 5 bases, and 10 bases lay in between.

The chain uses TRBV7-2 and TRBJ2-3; D unresolved. CDR3 length equals 13 residues. Germline V gene data show CDR1 as SGHTA and CDR2 as FQGNSA. V was cut by 5 bases and J by 6 bases, with 12 bases left in between. Here the CDR3 reads CASSPRRLDTQYF. CDR3 coding DNA: TGTGCCAGCAGCCCCCGCAGGTTGGATACGCAGTATTTT.

The V call is TRBV6-6, the J call TRBJ2-5, with a possible D match to TRBD2 (7 bases). The CDR3 has 15 residues. Germline V gene data show CDR1 as MNHNY and CDR2 as SVGAGI (reference sequence). V lost 4 bases to trimming and J lost 2 bases, with 14 bases between them. The DNA for the CDR3 is TGTGCCAGCAGTTGGGGGGGAAGGGGGCAAGAGACCCAGTACTTC. This translates into CASSWGGRGQETQYF.

The J gene is TRBJ2-6, the V gene TRBV5-1, with 7 bases that match TRBD2. From germline, CDR1 is SGHRS and CDR2 YFSETQ. The length of the CDR3 is 18 residues. With V trimmed by 3 bases and J by 0 bases, 9 bases remained unmatched. CDR3 nucleotide sequence: TGCGCCAGCAGCTGGGAGGGGTACTCGAGCTCTGGGGCCAACGTCCTGACTTTC. Amino acid sequence: CASSWEGYSSSGANVLTF.

The chain recombines TRBV30 with TRBJ2-3, with D uncertain. CDR1 and CDR2 from the germline V gene are GTSNPN and SVGIG (reference sequence). V gave up 5 bases and J gave up 8 bases, with 17 bases separating them. The CDR3 has 13 amino acids. CDR3 sequence: CAWGPRRRATQYF. CDR3 sequence (DNA): TGTGCCTGGGGACCTAGGCGGCGCGCTACGCAGTATTTT.

The CDR3, as DNA: TGTGCCAGCAGCTTAGTTGGGCTAGCGGAGTCCTACGAGCAGTACTTC. Residues: CASSLVGLAESYEQYF. The chain links TRBV11-2 to TRBJ2-7; 7 nucleotides align to TRBD2. Trimming at V came to 1 base and at J to 1 base, leaving 7 bases not matched to a gene. The CDR3 has 16 residues. Per germline, CDR1 SGHAT and CDR2 FQNNGV.

The rearrangement uses TRBV5-5 and TRBJ2-1; D possibly corresponds to TRBD1 (6 bases). V lost 3 bases to trimming and J lost 7 bases, with 14 bases between them. This CDR3 contains 14 residues. Germline V lookup: CDR1 SGHKS, CDR2 YYEKEE (reference sequence). The CDR3 loop is CASSSTGLGNEQFF. CDR3 sequence (DNA): TGTGCCAGCAGCTCTACAGGGCTGGGGAATGAGCAGTTCTTC.

CDR3 region: CASNDLQDSPLHF. Written as DNA, the CDR3 is TGTGCCAGCAACGATCTTCAGGATTCACCCCTCCACTTT. The V gene is TRBV2, the J gene TRBJ1-6, with D unclear. This CDR3 contains 13 residues. CDR1 and CDR2 from the germline V gene are SNHLY and FYNNEI. V was trimmed by 7 bases and J by 8 bases, leaving 12 bases between them.

This clone was observed once. The CDR3 DNA sequence: TGTGCCAGCAGCCTCCTAGCGGGCAGCACAGATACGCAGTATTTT. Translating it yields CASSLLAGSTDTQYF. J is TRBJ2-3 and V is TRBV6-1; TRBD2 matches 8 bases. The length of the CDR3 is 15 residues. CDR1 MNHNS and CDR2 SASEGT come from the germline V gene. Trimming removed 6 bases from V and 0 bases from J; junction bases left unmatched: 5.

This rearrangement joins TRBV5-4 to TRBJ1-1; a possible D gene is TRBD1 (6 bases). Deletions cut 7 bases from V and 0 bases from J, with 13 bases between. The CDR3 runs to 14 residues. Germline V CDR1 and CDR2: SGHNT, YYREEE (reference sequence). CDR3 sequence reads: CASAPAGVNTEAFF. The DNA of the CDR3 is TGTGCCAGCGCCCCGGCAGGGGTGAACACTGAAGCTTTCTTT.

This clone was seen a single time. The chain joins TRBV29-1 to TRBJ1-5; D is uncertain. Per the germline V gene, CDR1 is SQVTM and CDR2 is ANQGSEA. The CDR3 totals 12 residues. Deletions cut 4 bases from V and 4 bases from J, with 8 bases between. The CDR3 region has the DNA TGCAGCGTTGGGCCTCCGAATCAGCCCCAGCATTTT. This codes for CSVGPPNQPQHF.

This sequence joins TRBV5-1 and TRBJ2-7, with D possibly matching TRBD2 (6 bases). The CDR3 loop spans 13 amino acids. The V end was cut by 5 bases, the J end by 0 bases, with 9 bases between. Germline-derived CDR1 and CDR2 are SGHRS and YFSETQ. In DNA, the CDR3 is TGCGCCAGCAGGGCGGGGAGCTCCTACGAGCAGTACTTC. As protein: CASRAGSSYEQYF.